This T cell receptor beta chain was documented in a study of T cells after posttransplantation cyclophosphamide. TCRdb's table, derived via immunoSEQ multiplex PCR, lists solely in-frame clones and lacks some. This table holds about 52,000 clones, more than 70% found once. The sequence came from a young man with a blood cancer, CMV-positive, and with a related stem cell donor. Material: PBMCs.

The CDR3 sequence: CASSRDRGTDTQYF. CDR3 DNA: TGTGCCAGCAGCCGTGACAGGGGCACAGATACGCAGTATTTT. The J gene is TRBJ2-3, the V gene TRBV7-2; 7 bases line up with TRBD1. The junction had 3 bases not matched to a gene; V was cut back by 5 bases and J by 1 base. CDR3 size: 14 residues. In germline, CDR1 is SGHTA, CDR2 FQGNSA.